This T cell receptor beta chain comes out of a study of T-cell reconstitution after alpha-beta-depleted transplantation in children. CDR1 and CDR2 (germline): KGHSH, LQKENI. The CDR3 extends over 13 amino acids. V lost 4 bases, J lost 6 bases, and 10 bases lay in between. For TCRbeta, the library was prepared with unique molecular identifiers. TCRdb fed the PCR reads into MiXCR, producing one record per CDR3 protein. In the table there are hundreds of thousands of distinct CDR3 sequences, 10% of which are singletons. Source: PBMCs, taken before TCRalphabeta/CD19-depleted stem cell transplant. This receptor was identified in a boy less than two years old with acute myeloid leukemia, due to receive a stem cell transplant. The chain uses TRBV18 and TRBJ2-1; D might be TRBD1 or TRBD2, each matching 5 bases. The CDR3 bases are TGTGCCAGCTCACGGGGACCCGGCAATGAGCAGTTCTTC. This codes for CASSRGPGNEQFF.